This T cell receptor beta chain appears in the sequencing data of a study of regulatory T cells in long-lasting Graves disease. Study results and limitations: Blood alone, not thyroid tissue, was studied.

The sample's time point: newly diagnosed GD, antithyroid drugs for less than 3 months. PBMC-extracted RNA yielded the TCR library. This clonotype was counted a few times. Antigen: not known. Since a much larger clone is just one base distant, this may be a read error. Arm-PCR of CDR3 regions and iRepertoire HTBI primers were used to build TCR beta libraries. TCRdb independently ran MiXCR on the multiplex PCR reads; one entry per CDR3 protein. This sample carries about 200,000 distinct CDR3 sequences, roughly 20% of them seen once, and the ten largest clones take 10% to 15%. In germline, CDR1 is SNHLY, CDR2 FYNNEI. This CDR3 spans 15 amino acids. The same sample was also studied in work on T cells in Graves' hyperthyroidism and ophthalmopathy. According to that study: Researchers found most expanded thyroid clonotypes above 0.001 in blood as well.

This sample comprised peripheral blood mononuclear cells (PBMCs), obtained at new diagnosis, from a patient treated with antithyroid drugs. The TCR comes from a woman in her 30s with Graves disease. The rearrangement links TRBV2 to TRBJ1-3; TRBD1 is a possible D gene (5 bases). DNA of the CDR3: TGTACCAGCAGTGTTGAGGGGAAGGCAAGAAACACCATATATTTT. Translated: CTSSVEGKARNTIYF.